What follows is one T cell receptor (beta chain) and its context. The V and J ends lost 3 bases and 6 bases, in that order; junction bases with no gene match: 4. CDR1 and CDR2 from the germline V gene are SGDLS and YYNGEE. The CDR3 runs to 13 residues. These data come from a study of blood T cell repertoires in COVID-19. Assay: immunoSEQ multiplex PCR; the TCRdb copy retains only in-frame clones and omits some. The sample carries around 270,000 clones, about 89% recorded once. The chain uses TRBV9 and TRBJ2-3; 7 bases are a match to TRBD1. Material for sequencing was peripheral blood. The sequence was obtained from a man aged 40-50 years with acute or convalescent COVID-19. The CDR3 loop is CASSGQGGDTQYF. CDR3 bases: TGTGCCAGCAGCGGACAGGGTGGGGATACGCAGTATTTT.